Below, 25 T cell receptor beta chains from the same sample are listed, as sequenced in a study of cytomegalovirus exposure and HLA in healthy donors. Profiled with immunoSEQ multiplex PCR; TCRdb holds only in-frame clones, not every one. The sample includes 50,000 to 65,000 clones, approximately 95% seen only once; the top ten take 6% to 8.5%. Sequences were obtained from PBMCs. The source is a woman younger than 30 in good health and CMV-seropositive.

The V gene is TRBV7-6, the J gene TRBJ2-1; 13 bases are a match to TRBD2. The germline gives CDR1 SGHVS, CDR2 FNYEAQ. This CDR3 contains 15 residues. Trimming cost V 5 bases and J 7 bases; bases outside gene matches: 5. CDR3 sequence (DNA): TGTGCCAGCAGCGACCGGACTAGCGGGGGAAATGAGCAGTTCTTC. It encodes CASSDRTSGGNEQFF.

The chain couples TRBV25-1 to TRBJ1-1; tentative D call: TRBD1 (6 bases). V was cut by 4 bases and J by 1 base, with 19 bases left in between. The CDR3 spans 17 residues. In germline, CDR1 is MGHDK, CDR2 SYGVNS. Here the CDR3 reads CASSAPLGDTENTEAFF. CDR3 DNA sequence: TGTGCCAGCAGTGCCCCCCTTGGGGACACCGAGAACACTGAAGCTTTCTTT.

This clone showed up just once. The CDR3 region has the DNA TGTGCCAGCAGCTTAGGAGGGGGAAACACAGATACGCAGTATTTT. It is translated as CASSLGGGNTDTQYF. The genes are TRBV7-2 and TRBJ2-3; D might be TRBD1 (6 bases). This CDR3 has 15 amino acids. The germline gives CDR1 SGHTA, CDR2 FQGNSA. The V and J ends lost 1 base and 2 bases respectively, with 10 bases between them.

The V gene is TRBV27, the J gene TRBJ2-2; D perhaps matches TRBD2 (5 bases). Trimming took off 2 bases at V and 6 bases at J, with 7 bases between the two ends. The CDR3 sequence is 13 residues long. CDR1 and CDR2 from the germline V gene are MNHEY and SMNVEV (reference sequence). In nucleotides, the CDR3 is TGTGCCAGCAGTTTAATGCGGGCCGGGGAGCTGTTTTTT. It encodes CASSLMRAGELFF.

V usage is TRBV15 and J usage is TRBJ2-1, with 7 bases that match TRBD2. This CDR3 is built from 17 residues. With V trimmed by 0 bases and J by 6 bases, 11 bases remained unmatched. Germline CDR1 reads LNHNV; CDR2 reads YYDKDF (reference sequence). CDR3 sequence (DNA): TGTGCCACCAGCAGAGATCTTGGACTAGTTTTCGGCAATGAGCAGTTCTTC. Residues: CATSRDLGLVFGNEQFF.

This clone was observed a few times. This rearrangement joins TRBV9 to TRBJ2-7, with TRBD2 matching over 11 bases. The CDR3 length is 15 residues. V gave up 4 bases and J gave up 3 bases; unmatched junction bases: 6. The V gene's germline CDR1 is SGDLS and CDR2 YYNGEE. In nucleotides, the CDR3 is TGTGCCAGCAGCCCAGCTAGCGGGAGGTTCTACGAGCAGTACTTC. Its translation is CASSPASGRFYEQYF.

The chain carries TRBV7-2 and TRBJ2-1; D gene ambiguous. V was clipped by 1 base and J by 6 bases, with 4 bases between them. Germline assignment: CDR1 SGHTA and CDR2 FQGNSA. CDR3 length: 12 residues. CDR3 protein: CASSLGVNEQFF. The CDR3 DNA is TGTGCCAGCAGCTTAGGAGTCAATGAGCAGTTCTTC.

The chain joins TRBV6-5 to TRBJ2-3; no firm D call. Between the trimmed V and J ends, which lost 4 bases and 2 bases, there was a span of 13 bases. The CDR3 consists of 15 residues. CDR1 is MNHEY, CDR2 SVGAGI, per germline. The chain's CDR3 is CASSLVTPTTDTQYF. Written as DNA, the CDR3 is TGTGCCAGCAGTTTAGTCACCCCTACCACAGATACGCAGTATTTT.

V and J are TRBV5-1 and TRBJ2-3, with D possibly TRBD2 on 6 matching bases. V was trimmed by 7 bases and J by 0 bases, leaving 15 bases between them. Germline assignment: CDR1 SGHRS and CDR2 YFSETQ. The CDR3 sequence is 15 residues long. CDR3 DNA sequence: TGCGCCAGCCGGAGGGGATCCACTAGCACAGATACGCAGTATTTT. Translating it yields CASRRGSTSTDTQYF.

In its sample, this clone was seen once. The chain joins TRBV5-4 to TRBJ2-5, with D possibly being TRBD1 (6 bases). With 3 bases removed from V and 4 bases from J, the gap between germline ends came to 10 bases. The CDR3 runs to 13 residues. Germline V gene sequence: CDR1 SGHNT, CDR2 YYREEE (reference sequence). This chain's CDR3 is CASSWDIRETQYF. Written as DNA, the CDR3 is TGTGCCAGCAGCTGGGACATTCGAGAGACCCAGTACTTC.

The V gene is TRBV9, the J gene TRBJ2-3; D might be TRBD1 (8 bases). The CDR3 covers 13 residues. Germline V gives CDR1 SGDLS, CDR2 YYNGEE. The germline V and J ends were trimmed by 4 bases and 5 bases, with 11 bases remaining between them. The CDR3, as DNA: TGTGCCAGCAGCACAGGGGGGGGAGATACGCAGTATTTT. It yields the protein CASSTGGGDTQYF. The variable domain in full, with the rest retrieved from reference TRBV9 and TRBJ2-3, is DSGVTQTPKHLITATGQRVTLRCSPRSGDLSVYWYQQSLDQGLQFLIQYYNGEERAKGNILERFSAQQFPDLHSELNLSSLELGDSALYFCASSTGGGDTQYFGPGTRLTVL.

This rearrangement joins TRBV5-1 to TRBJ1-1; TRBD1 is a possible D gene (5 bases). This CDR3 is built from 15 residues. V was trimmed by 0 bases and J by 5 bases, leaving 14 bases between them. From germline, CDR1 is SGHRS and CDR2 YFSETQ. The CDR3 region has the DNA TGCGCCAGCAGCTTGGTTCTAGGGGTACGTACTGAAGCTTTCTTT. This encodes CASSLVLGVRTEAFF.

The V gene is TRBV2, the J gene TRBJ1-4; D gene uncertain. The CDR3 consists of 14 residues. Trimming took 7 bases from V and 8 from J, leaving 17 bases between them. Germline-derived CDR1 and CDR2 are SNHLY and FYNNEI. CDR3 sequence (DNA): TGTGCCAGCAAGGAGGAGAGTAAAGGGGAAAAACTGTTTTTT. Protein: CASKEESKGEKLFF.

This chain joins TRBV30 and TRBJ1-2; D might be TRBD1 (5 bases). CDR1 and CDR2 from the germline V gene are GTSNPN and SVGIG (reference sequence). With 1 base removed from V and 0 bases from J, the gap between germline ends came to 12 bases. There are 15 residues in the CDR3. The CDR3 reads CAWSGKGVPNYGYTF. CDR3 sequence (DNA): TGTGCCTGGAGTGGGAAAGGGGTACCTAACTATGGCTACACCTTC.

The chain is built from TRBV7-8 and TRBJ1-5; D call uncertain. Germline V gives CDR1 SGHVS, CDR2 FQNEAQ. Between the trimmed V and J ends, which lost 1 base and 6 bases, there was a span of 13 bases. The CDR3 has 15 residues. CDR3 sequence reads: CASSLVREGRQPQHF. The CDR3 bases are TGTGCCAGCAGCTTAGTGAGGGAAGGGCGTCAGCCCCAGCATTTT.

The rearrangement links TRBV5-1 to TRBJ1-3, with D unclear. Per the germline V gene, CDR1 is SGHRS and CDR2 is YFSETQ. V was trimmed by 0 bases and J by 0 bases, leaving 4 bases between them. The CDR3 has 14 residues. The CDR3 is CASSLGYSGNTIYF. The CDR3 DNA follows: TGCGCCAGCAGCTTGGGTTACTCTGGAAACACCATATATTTT.

The chain is built from TRBV29-1 and TRBJ2-5; 10 bases are shared with TRBD1. There are 13 residues in the CDR3. In germline, CDR1 is SQVTM, CDR2 ANQGSEA. V lost 7 bases and J lost 5; bases outside the gene matches: 7. This CDR3 is CSGAGQGLETQYF. The DNA for the CDR3 is TGCAGCGGGGCGGGACAGGGGCTGGAGACCCAGTACTTC. The whole variable domain, remainder taken from reference TRBV29-1 and TRBJ2-5, is SAVISQKPSRDICQRGTSLTIQCQVDSQVTMMFWYRQQPGQSLTLIATANQGSEATYESGFVIDKFPISRPNLTFSTLTVSNMSPEDSSIYLCSGAGQGLETQYFGPGTRLLVL.

The rearrangement links TRBV21-1 to TRBJ2-7; TRBD2 is taken as the D call from the table, unchecked against the DNA. TRBV21-1 is flagged as a pseudogene. The CDR3 is 13 amino acids. The CDR3 region is CASSSGLAREQYF. CDR3 coding DNA: TGTGCCAGCAGTTCGGGACTAGCTCGGGAGCAGTACTTC.

This clone was counted a few times. The chain is built from TRBV5-1 and TRBJ1-1, with TRBD1 matching 7 bases. V was pared by 0 bases and J by 4 bases, with 6 bases of the junction left unmatched. The CDR3 totals 15 residues. Germline V gene sequence: CDR1 SGHRS, CDR2 YFSETQ. CDR3 DNA: TGCGCCAGCAGCTTGGGACAGGGAATGGGCACTGAAGCTTTCTTT. This encodes CASSLGQGMGTEAFF.

The chain uses TRBV21-1 and TRBJ1-1; the table names TRBD1, a call not compared with the DNA. TRBV21-1 is tagged as a pseudogene. CDR3 length: 14 amino acids. CDR3 amino acids: CASGNFSGGAEAFF. Here the CDR3 DNA reads TGTGCCAGCGGAAACTTTTCAGGGGGCGCTGAAGCTTTCTTT.

The chain carries TRBV27 and TRBJ1-1, with D tentatively TRBD1 (5 bases). Per the germline V gene, CDR1 is MNHEY and CDR2 is SMNVEV (reference sequence). V lost 5 bases, J lost 4 bases, and 14 bases lay in between. The CDR3 covers 14 residues. CDR3 sequence: CASSPQPGGTEAFF. CDR3 nucleotide sequence: TGTGCCAGCAGTCCACAGCCGGGGGGCACTGAAGCTTTCTTT.

This chain links TRBV9 with TRBJ1-1; possible D gene TRBD1, 6 bases. Germline V gene lookup returns CDR1 SGDLS and CDR2 YYNGEE. This CDR3 has 16 residues. Trimming removed 4 bases from V and 4 bases from J, with 20 bases in between. CDR3 sequence: CASSKAPGALGTEAFF. CDR3 sequence (DNA): TGTGCCAGCAGCAAAGCCCCAGGGGCTTTGGGCACTGAAGCTTTCTTT.

This CDR3 is CASSLRGSGGSNNQPQHF. CDR3 nucleotide sequence: TGTGCCAGCAGTTTACGGGGCTCCGGAGGGTCCAACAATCAGCCCCAGCATTTT. The rearrangement uses TRBV28 and TRBJ1-5, with a possible D match to TRBD1 (5 bases). There are 18 residues in the CDR3. V dropped 2 bases and J dropped 3 bases, with 20 bases sitting between them. Germline V CDR1 and CDR2: MDHEN, SYDVKM. Full variable domain (rest looked up from reference TRBV28 and TRBJ1-5): DVKVTQSSRYLVKRTGEKVFLECVQDMDHENMFWYRQDPGLGLRLIYFSYDVKMKEKGDIPEGYSVSREKKERFSLILESASTNQTSMYLCASSLRGSGGSNNQPQHFGDGTRLSIL.

V gene TRBV4-2 combines with J gene TRBJ1-1; D perhaps matches TRBD1 (6 bases). The CDR3 covers 13 residues. CDR1 and CDR2 (germline): LGHNA, YNFKEQ. The germline V and J ends were trimmed by 6 bases and 6 bases, with 14 bases remaining between them. CDR3 coding DNA: TGTGCCAGCAGAGAACAGGGAGTATCTGAAGCTTTCTTT. Protein product: CASREQGVSEAFF.

The V call is TRBV7-9, the J call TRBJ2-7, with TRBD2 as a possible D gene (6 bases). The CDR3 contains 13 residues. Germline CDR1 SEHNR, CDR2 FQNEAQ (reference sequence). V was cut by 5 bases and J by 3 bases, with 11 bases left in between. CDR3 amino acids: CASSLLGGYEQYF. DNA of the CDR3: TGTGCCAGCAGCCTGCTGGGGGGCTACGAGCAGTACTTC.